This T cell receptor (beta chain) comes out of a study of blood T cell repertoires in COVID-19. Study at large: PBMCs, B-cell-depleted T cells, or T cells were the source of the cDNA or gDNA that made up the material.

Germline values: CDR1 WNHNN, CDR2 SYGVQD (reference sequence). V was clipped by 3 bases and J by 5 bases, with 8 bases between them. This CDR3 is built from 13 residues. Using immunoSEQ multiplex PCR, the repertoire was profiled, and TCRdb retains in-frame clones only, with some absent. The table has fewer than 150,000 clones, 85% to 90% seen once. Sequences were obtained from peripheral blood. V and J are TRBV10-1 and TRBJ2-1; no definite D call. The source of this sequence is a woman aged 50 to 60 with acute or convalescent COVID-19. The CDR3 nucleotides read TGCGCCAGCAGTGACCTACCCGACAATGAGCAGTTCTTC. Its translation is CASSDLPDNEQFF.